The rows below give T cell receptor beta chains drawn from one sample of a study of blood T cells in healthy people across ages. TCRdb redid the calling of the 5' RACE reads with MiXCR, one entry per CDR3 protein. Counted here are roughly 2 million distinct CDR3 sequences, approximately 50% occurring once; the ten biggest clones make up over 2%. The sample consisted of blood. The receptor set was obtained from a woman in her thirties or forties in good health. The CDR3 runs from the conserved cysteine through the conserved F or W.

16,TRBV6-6,CASSHTSGERENIQYF
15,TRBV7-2,CASSFRTSGHNEQFF
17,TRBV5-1,CASSLQIGGPNQETQYF
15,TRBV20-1,CSARDARRMTDTQYF
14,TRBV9,CASSVGTASDEQYF
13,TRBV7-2,CASSLVKSYGYTF
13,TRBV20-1,CSVSGFANYGYTF
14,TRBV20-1,CSARDGTGGYGYTF
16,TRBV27,CASSLSVDSRTDTQYF
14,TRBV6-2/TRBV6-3,CASRLAGEGNEQFF
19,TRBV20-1,CSATARTDYFNLGTDTQYF
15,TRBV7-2,CASSSSGTSTDTQYF
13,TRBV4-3,CASSQVYGGEQYF
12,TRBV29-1,CSVVPSTGTQYF
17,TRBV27,CASSPEDGGARNQPQHF
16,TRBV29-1,CSVGMGDRPTYNERFF
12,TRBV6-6,CASRISRDTQYF
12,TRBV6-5,CARLEEGYEQYF
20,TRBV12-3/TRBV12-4,CASSLPRLAGGPSSTDTQYF
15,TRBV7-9,CASILSGTGDNEQFF
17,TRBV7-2,CASSFLLAGTLYNEQFF
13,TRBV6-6,CASNGHNTDTQYF
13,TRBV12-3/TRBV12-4,CASGRGINYGYTF
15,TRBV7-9,CASSPGQGLVETQYF
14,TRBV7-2,CASSLALAGGVAFF
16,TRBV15,CATSRVVGTAGYEQYF
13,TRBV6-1,CASSEKVRGTQYF
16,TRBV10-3,CAIGSWDRSLSHGYTF
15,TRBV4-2,CASSQPTDRDYGYTF
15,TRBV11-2,CASSLNSDTPYEQYF
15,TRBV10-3,CAISESMFQNGEQFF
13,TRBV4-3,CASSRVSFHEQFF
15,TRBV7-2,CASTNRTGPYHEQFF
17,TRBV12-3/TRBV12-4,CASSPSPGGLQGGELFF
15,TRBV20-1,CSAEGGTGGHQPQHF
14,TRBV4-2,CASRQGGGNTEAFF
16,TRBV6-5,CASSYLPLGSTDTQYF
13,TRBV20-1,CSARDPPAYEQYF
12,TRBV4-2,CASSLPPSGQFF
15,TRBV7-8,CASSLETGGYHGYTF
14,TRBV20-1,CSGSPPTQNYGYTF
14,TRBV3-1,CASSLGASTVEQYF
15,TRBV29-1,CSVEGFRQGTHEQYF
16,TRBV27,CATARSQGTVSYEQYF
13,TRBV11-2,CASSLGEAIEQFF
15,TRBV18,CASSPRGTVGSPLHF
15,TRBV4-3,CASSQAPGEVYEQYF
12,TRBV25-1,CASRVGVETQYF
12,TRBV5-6,CASSFQGSEQFF
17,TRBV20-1,CSANLAGSHFNQETQYF
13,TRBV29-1,CSVGQGLDSPLHF